The clone carrying this T cell receptor (beta chain) was recorded only once. The antigen remains unidentified. Germline CDR1 is SGHVS and CDR2 is FQNEAQ. Trimming removed 4 bases from V and 1 base from J; junction bases left unmatched: 10. There are 16 residues in the CDR3. The record originates from a study of OX40 agonist ivuxolimab in advanced cancers. Looking at the study overall: Patients got intravenous ivuxolimab at 0.01 to 10 mg/kg every 2 weeks. Prior checkpoint blockade (anti-PD-1, anti-PD-L1 or anti-CTLA-4) was permitted; 40% had it. Study-wide points: Researchers report that CD8+ T cells had, on average, more expanded clones than CD4+.

Assay used: immunoSEQ multiplex PCR; TCRdb lists only in-frame clones, some missing. The table shows approximately 68,000 clones, with around 82% occurring only once. The genes are TRBV7-8 and TRBJ2-7; 7 bases are a match to TRBD1. Sequencing was performed on CD4+ or CD8+ T cells sorted from blood, taken in a trial of the OX40 agonist ivuxolimab. This TCR was sampled from an adult with an advanced solid tumor such as melanoma, head and neck, liver or kidney cancer. CDR3 sequence: CASSSRGGQTSYEQYF. The CDR3 DNA reads as TGTGCCAGCAGCTCTCGAGGGGGACAGACATCCTACGAGCAGTACTTC.